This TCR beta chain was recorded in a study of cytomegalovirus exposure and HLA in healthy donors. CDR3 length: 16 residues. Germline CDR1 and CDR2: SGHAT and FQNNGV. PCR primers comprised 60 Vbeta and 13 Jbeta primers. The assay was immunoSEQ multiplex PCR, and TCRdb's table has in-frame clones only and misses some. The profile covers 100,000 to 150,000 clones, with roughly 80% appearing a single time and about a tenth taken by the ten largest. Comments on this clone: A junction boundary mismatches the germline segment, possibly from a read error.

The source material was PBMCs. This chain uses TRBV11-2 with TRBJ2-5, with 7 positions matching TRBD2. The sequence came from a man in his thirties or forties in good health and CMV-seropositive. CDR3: CASSPRGGANQEAQYF. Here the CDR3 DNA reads TGTGCCAGCAGCCCCCGGGGAGGGGCGAACCAAGAGGCCCAGTACTTC.